Presented here are 20 T cell receptor beta chains from one specimen sequenced in a study. TCRdb independently ran MiXCR on the RT-PCR reads; one entry per CDR3 protein. The profile shows more than 550,000 distinct CDR3 sequences, 14% of them singletons. The source material was memory CD4+ T cells from blood. The receptors originated from a female donor in good health, serving as a healthy control.

This clonotype was counted a few times. The gene calls are TRBV7-2 and TRBJ1-2; D unclear. This CDR3 is built from 17 residues. The germline V gene encodes CDR1 SGHTA and CDR2 FQGNSA. The V end was cut by 3 bases, the J end by 8 bases, with 25 bases between. CDR3 nucleotides: TGTGCCAGCAGCTTTTCGACCCAGATAATCCCGTTCGGGGGCTACACCTTC. It is translated as CASSFSTQIIPFGGYTF.

Many counts were recorded for this clonotype. The gene calls are TRBV7-2 and TRBJ2-5, with D tentatively TRBD1 or TRBD2 (5 bases each). The germline V gene encodes CDR1 SGHTA and CDR2 FQGNSA. Trimming removed 5 bases at V and 4 bases at J, with 11 bases between. CDR3 length equals 13 residues. DNA of the CDR3: TGTGCCAGCAGCCGCGAGAGGGGAGAGACCCAGTACTTC. It specifies CASSRERGETQYF. The full variable domain, rest sourced from reference TRBV7-2 and TRBJ2-5, is GAGVSQSPSNKVTEKGKDVELRCDPISGHTALYWYRQSLGQGLEFLIYFQGNSAPDKSGLPSDRFSAERTGGSVSTLTIQRTQQEDSAVYLCASSRERGETQYFGPGTRLLVL.

V usage is TRBV11-2 and J usage is TRBJ1-2; TRBD1 might be the D (6 bases). Trimming took 5 bases from V and 4 from J, leaving 20 bases between them. This CDR3 contains 16 residues. Per the germline V gene, CDR1 is SGHAT and CDR2 is FQNNGV. CDR3 amino acids: CASSPPGEGGIYGYTF. The DNA of the CDR3 is TGTGCCAGCAGCCCCCCCGGAGAGGGGGGCATCTATGGCTACACCTTC.

This clonotype was counted at least ten times. V is TRBV20-1 and J is TRBJ1-5; D uncertain. V lost 3 bases, J lost 5 bases, and 20 bases lay in between. The CDR3 runs to 16 residues. Germline loops: CDR1 DFQATT, CDR2 SNEGSKA (reference sequence). This CDR3 is CSASPSETPTHQPQHF. The CDR3 DNA follows: TGCAGTGCTAGTCCTTCGGAGACACCCACCCATCAGCCCCAGCATTTT.

The J gene is TRBJ1-1, the V gene TRBV7-3; 8 bases align to TRBD1. From germline, CDR1 is SGHTA and CDR2 FQGTGA. This CDR3 spans 15 amino acids. V gave up 3 bases and J gave up 0 bases; unmatched junction bases: 3. Written as DNA, the CDR3 is TGTGCCAGCAGCTTCCAGGGGGCTCTGAACACTGAAGCTTTCTTT. Amino acids: CASSFQGALNTEAFF.

The gene calls are TRBV12-3 or TRBV12-4 and TRBJ2-5; D is uncertain. Trimming left V 3 bases short and J 5 bases short, with 7 bases between. The CDR3 is 12 residues long. The CDR3: CASSFELETQYF. CDR3 in DNA: TGTGCCAGCAGTTTCGAATTGGAGACCCAGTACTTC.

This chain connects TRBV20-1 to TRBJ2-3; weak D call: TRBD2 (6 bases). Trimming shortened V by 5 bases and J by 4 bases, and 19 bases separated the two germline ends. CDR3 length: 15 residues. The germline V gene has CDR1 DFQATT and CDR2 SNEGSKA (reference sequence). For the CDR3, the DNA is TGCAGTGCTCCAGAAACGGGAGCCGGGGCAGATACGCAGTATTTT. It encodes CSAPETGAGADTQYF.

The gene calls are TRBV29-1 and TRBJ1-1, with D possibly TRBD1 on 5 matching bases. V gave up 7 bases and J gave up 8 bases, with 14 bases separating them. Germline V gene sequence: CDR1 SQVTM, CDR2 ANQGSEA. The CDR3 extends over 11 amino acids. The CDR3 protein is CSDRTEGEAFF. Written as DNA, the CDR3 is TGCAGCGACCGGACTGAGGGGGAAGCTTTCTTT. The variable domain in full, with the rest retrieved from reference TRBV29-1 and TRBJ1-1, is SAVISQKPSRDICQRGTSLTIQCQVDSQVTMMFWYRQQPGQSLTLIATANQGSEATYESGFVIDKFPISRPNLTFSTLTVSNMSPEDSSIYLCSDRTEGEAFFGQGTRLTVV.

This clonotype has a count of ten or more. The chain couples TRBV18 to TRBJ1-6; weak D call: TRBD1 (5 bases). The CDR3 extends over 15 amino acids. Germline V gene lookup returns CDR1 KGHSH and CDR2 LQKENI. Trimming pared 4 bases from V and 7 bases from J, leaving 14 bases between. CDR3 protein: CASSLSGTINSPLHF. CDR3 coding DNA: TGTGCCAGCTCACTGTCCGGGACCATCAATTCACCCCTCCACTTT.

This clonotype was detected ten times or more. The chain recombines TRBV10-3 with TRBJ1-2, with D perhaps matching TRBD1 (5 bases). V lost 6 bases, J lost 1 base, and 9 bases lay in between. The length of the CDR3 is 13 residues. CDR1 and CDR2 (germline): ENHRY, SYGVKD. This CDR3 is CAIRVDSNYGYTF. DNA for the CDR3: TGTGCCATCAGGGTAGACAGTAACTATGGCTACACCTTC.

In its sample, this clonotype was seen many times. This sequence joins TRBV5-6 and TRBJ2-7, with D possibly matching TRBD2 (5 bases). The CDR3 loop spans 16 amino acids. Trimming took 1 base from V and 2 from J, leaving 16 bases between them. The germline V gene encodes CDR1 SGHDT and CDR2 YYEEEE. The CDR3 sequence: CASSLMASPSPYEQYF. The CDR3 coding sequence is TGTGCCAGCAGCTTGATGGCTTCCCCTAGCCCCTACGAGCAGTACTTC.

This clonotype occurred a few times. V is TRBV28 and J is TRBJ2-1, with 12 bases lining up with TRBD2. Germline CDR1 reads MDHEN; CDR2 reads SYDVKM. V was pared by 6 bases and J by 7 bases, with 4 bases of the junction left unmatched. CDR3 length: 14 residues. CDR3: CASRLAGGMNEQFF. The DNA of the CDR3 is TGTGCCAGCAGGCTAGCGGGAGGGATGAATGAGCAGTTCTTC.

The chain recombines TRBV7-2 with TRBJ1-5, with D unresolved. The CDR3 runs 11 residues. The V gene lost 5 bases and the J gene lost 12 bases, with 11 bases spanning the gap. Germline-derived CDR1 and CDR2 are SGHTA and FQGNSA. For the CDR3, the DNA is TGTGCCAGCAGCGCCTCTTACATCCAGCATTTT. Amino acid sequence: CASSASYIQHF.

This clonotype was observed a few times. The chain recombines TRBV20-1 with TRBJ2-1; 11 nucleotides line up with TRBD1. V was pared by 3 bases and J by 8 bases, with 12 bases of the junction left unmatched. There are 16 residues in the CDR3. Germline V gene lookup returns CDR1 DFQATT and CDR2 SNEGSKA (reference sequence). The CDR3 reads CSASGDRGKGQDEQFF. In DNA form, the CDR3 reads TGCAGTGCTAGCGGGGACAGGGGGAAGGGCCAAGATGAGCAGTTCTTC.

This clonotype was recorded a few times. This rearrangement joins TRBV11-2 to TRBJ2-7; D gene ambiguous. The CDR3 is made up of 15 amino acids. CDR1 and CDR2 from the germline V gene are SGHAT and FQNNGV. V dropped 5 bases and J dropped 4 bases, with 18 bases sitting between them. The CDR3 region has the DNA TGTGCCAGCAGCCCCCGCCCTCGAGGCGTTTACGAGCAGTACTTC. Its protein is CASSPRPRGVYEQYF.

Only a few counts were recorded for this clonotype. The chain links TRBV7-3 to TRBJ2-1; 10 bases map to TRBD2. The V segment lost 1 base and the J segment 6 bases; nucleotides outside the gene matches: 6. This CDR3 comprises 16 residues. Germline V gene lookup returns CDR1 SGHTA and CDR2 FQGTGA. CDR3 residues: CASSLSPSGSFNEQFF. CDR3 in DNA: TGTGCCAGCAGCTTAAGTCCTAGCGGGAGTTTCAATGAGCAGTTCTTC. Combining the CDR3 with reference TRBV7-3 and TRBJ2-1 gives the whole variable domain GAGVSQTPSNKVTEKGKYVELRCDPISGHTALYWYRQSLGQGPEFLIYFQGTGAADDSGLPNDRFFAVRPEGSVSTLKIQRTERGDSAVYLCASSLSPSGSFNEQFFGPGTRLTVL.

This clonotype turned up a few times. V and J are TRBV6-5 and TRBJ1-3, with D hard to call. CDR3 size: 16 residues. Trimming left V 0 bases short and J 2 bases short, with 11 bases between. The germline CDR1 and CDR2 sequences are MNHEY and SVGAGI. The CDR3 loop is CASSYSSWVAGNTIYF. The CDR3 bases are TGTGCCAGCAGTTACTCTTCATGGGTAGCTGGAAACACCATATATTTT.

In this sample, this clonotype turned up a few times. The rearrangement joins TRBV4-3 to TRBJ2-7, with D perhaps TRBD1 (6 bases). Trimming shortened V by 4 bases and J by 2 bases, and 12 bases separated the two germline ends. CDR1 and CDR2 from the germline V gene are LGHNA and YSLEER. The CDR3 extends over 14 amino acids. In DNA, the CDR3 is TGCGCCAGCAGCCCGACAGGTATCGCCTACGAGCAGTACTTC. This encodes CASSPTGIAYEQYF.

V gene TRBV5-1 combines with J gene TRBJ2-7, with 10 nucleotides matching TRBD1. The CDR3 has 15 residues. Per the germline V gene, CDR1 is SGHRS and CDR2 is YFSETQ. The trim removed 0 bases at V and 3 bases at J, leaving 3 bases unmatched. CDR3 protein: CASSLEGQGFYEQYF. The CDR3 DNA follows: TGCGCCAGCAGCTTGGAGGGACAGGGGTTCTACGAGCAGTACTTC.

The chain has TRBV14 and TRBJ1-4, with 8 bases matching TRBD1. CDR1 and CDR2 from the germline V gene are SGHDN and FVKESK. The CDR3 runs 15 residues. V was clipped by 2 bases and J by 4 bases; unmatched bases: 3. DNA for the CDR3: TGTGCCAGCAGCCAAAGGACAGGGTTTAATGAAAAACTGTTTTTT. This translates into CASSQRTGFNEKLFF.